The present T cell receptor beta chain was sequenced within a study of T cell repertoires in cytomegalovirus infection. The overall study: Public TCR beta signatures indicated both CMV infection and matching HLA type.

Comment on this clonotype: Its matching antigen is unknown.

TCRdb itself ran the reads through MiXCR, one entry per CDR3 protein. This repertoire shows about 490,000 distinct CDR3 sequences, about 25% found once; its top ten account for about 13%. Germline V gives CDR1 MDHEN, CDR2 SYDVKM. The ends lost 6 bases at V and 1 base at J; junction bases unmatched: 11. CDR3 size: 16 residues. Whole-study results and caveats: CMV-specific TCR beta clonotypes restricted by HLA-C dominated the ex vivo response. Using cumulative public TCR beta family frequency, the authors identified those who carried CMV together with the relevant HLA.

The sequenced material came from PBMCs. The origin of this receptor is a human donor in good health (CMV status not recorded). Some clones in this sample may be carry-over from other donors' samples. The chain uses TRBV28 and TRBJ2-5; 7 bases are a match to TRBD2. The DNA for the CDR3 is TGTGCCAGCAGCCGAGGGTTGTCTAGCGGCCAAGAGACCCAGTACTTC. This translates into CASSRGLSSGQETQYF.